The clone carrying this TCR beta chain was counted a single time. Antigen: not known. V shed 5 bases, J shed 4 bases, and the junction held 7 bases outside the gene matches. Germline CDR1 SGHVS, CDR2 FNYEAQ. This CDR3 comprises 14 residues. Generated by immunoSEQ multiplex PCR, the TCRdb table keeps only in-frame clones and is missing some. The table lists about 1.1 million clones, 70% to 85% of them singletons. This sample is part of a study of shared clonotypes between healthy human individuals. Study observations and caveats: Sharing across four donors was highest in naive CD4 (roughly 5%) and lowest in memory CD8 (roughly 0.4%). Generally, naive subsets came out with larger estimated richness than memory subsets.

This chain joins TRBV7-6 and TRBJ2-7; 8 bases line up with TRBD1. The receptor's source is a man in his late teens or twenties in good health. Some clones in this sample may be carry-over from other donors' samples. Sequencing used memory CD4+ T cells from PBMCs. Subset defined: CD45RA-negative fraction. CDR3 in DNA: TGTGCCAGCAGCCAGGGGGACAGGTGGTACGAGCAGTACTTC. Translation gives CASSQGDRWYEQYF. The complete variable domain, with remaining parts taken from reference TRBV7-6 and TRBJ2-7, reads GAGVSQSPRYKVTKRGQDVALRCDPISGHVSLYWYRQALGQGPEFLTYFNYEAQQDKSGLPNDRFSAERPEGSISTLTIQRTEQRDSAMYRCASSQGDRWYEQYFGPGTRLTVT.